Sequencing of this T cell receptor (beta chain) was carried out in a study of shared clonotypes between healthy human individuals. Looking at the study overall: CD8 memory received one plate per donor, CD8 naive two, CD4 memory three and CD4 naive three.

Whole-study results and caveats: The generation probabilities recorded for non-shared clonotypes fell below those of clonotypes shared by all four donors.

In the naive CD8 group, cells lacked CD45RO and were positively selected for CCR7, so terminally differentiated effector memory CD45RA+ cells were left out. The donors were adults (healthy and HIV-negative) with no recent acute infections or vaccinations. Worth noting for this clone: What it binds is unknown.

Authors' methods: Without quality scores, immunoSEQ junctional reads could not be filtered like full-length reads. Sequencing used immunoSEQ multiplex PCR; TCRdb keeps in-frame clones, though not all of them. That table is the source of V, J and clone size, and D and trimming were worked out from the DNA. This repertoire shows approximately 840,000 clones, approximately 96% found once; its top ten account for about 0.21%. The CDR3 covers 15 residues. Looked up from germline, CDR1 is PRHDT and CDR2 is FYEKMQ (reference sequence). V lost 5 bases to trimming and J lost 1 base, with 15 bases between them.

The gene calls are TRBV13 and TRBJ2-7; possibly TRBD1 or TRBD2 for D (6 bases each). The sequence was collected from a man aged 30-40 years in good health. Sequencing used naive CD8+ T cells sorted from blood. As DNA, the CDR3 is TGTGCCAGCAGCGCCTCGGGGGCGGGTTCCTACGAGCAGTACTTC. Encoded protein: CASSASGAGSYEQYF.